This is a list of T cell receptor beta chains from one sample in a study of blood T cells in healthy people across ages. TCRdb called the 5' RACE reads again in MiXCR, with one record for every CDR3 protein. The data hold some 900,000 distinct CDR3 sequences, with roughly 50% observed a single time. The specimen sequenced was blood. Receptors were obtained from a man younger than 40 in good health. Each CDR3 is given with its conserved first and last residue. The D gene is left open where the match is weak. Clone size is stated in some rows and not others, as once, few, many or a class when expanded.

CDR3	DNA	size	V	J	D
CSVELDRLTADEQFF	TGCAGCGTTGAATTGGACAGGTTGACCGCGGATGAGCAGTTCTTC	few	TRBV29-1	TRBJ2-1	TRBD1
CAILDAGANVLTF	TGTGCCATCTTAGACGCCGGGGCCAACGTCCTGACTTTC	many	TRBV7-8	TRBJ2-6	-
CASSLTDGGNQPQHF	TGTGCCAGCAGCTTAACGGACGGAGGGAATCAGCCCCAGCATTTT	few	TRBV11-2	TRBJ1-5	-
CSIITDRAHEQYF	TGCAGCATAATAACGGACAGGGCGCACGAGCAGTACTTC	-	TRBV29-1	TRBJ2-7	TRBD1
CASSDADTQPQHF	TGTGCCAGCAGTGACGCTGACACGCAGCCCCAGCATTTT	-	TRBV6-2/TRBV6-3	TRBJ1-5	-
CASSLIQGPNYGYTF	TGTGCCAGCAGCCTAATACAGGGGCCTAACTATGGCTACACCTTC	few	TRBV12-3/TRBV12-4	TRBJ1-2	TRBD1
CASSYPSLRAHQETQYF	TGTGCCAGCAGTTACCCCAGCCTTCGGGCCCACCAAGAGACCCAGTACTTC	-	TRBV6-2/TRBV6-3	TRBJ2-5	-
CASSLEAPLSGANVLTF	TGTGCCAGCAGCTTAGAGGCTCCGCTCTCTGGGGCCAACGTCCTGACTTTC	few	TRBV7-9	TRBJ2-6	-
CASIPDAFKRWTGGHGYTF	TGTGCCAGCATTCCCGACGCCTTTAAGAGATGGACAGGGGGACATGGCTACACCTTC	few	TRBV6-1	TRBJ1-2	TRBD1
CATSRPQDRDRDLDTQYF	TGTGCCACCAGCAGACCTCAGGACCGGGACAGGGATTTGGATACGCAGTATTTT	-	TRBV15	TRBJ2-3	TRBD1
CATRSAVDEQFF	TGCGCCACTCGTTCGGCGGTCGATGAGCAGTTCTTC	-	TRBV5-1	TRBJ2-1	-
CASSSGTATEAFF	TGTGCCAGCAGTTCCGGGACAGCCACTGAAGCTTTCTTT	few	TRBV12-3/TRBV12-4	TRBJ1-1	TRBD1
CASSFYTGGGGNQPQHF	TGTGCCAGCAGCTTCTATACAGGGGGTGGGGGCAATCAGCCCCAGCATTTT	-	TRBV5-5	TRBJ1-5	TRBD1
CSVGFLGRENTEAFF	TGCAGCGTGGGGTTTTTGGGGAGAGAGAACACTGAAGCTTTCTTT	-	TRBV29-1	TRBJ1-1	-
CASGKPYNEQFF	TGTGCCAGCGGTAAGCCATACAATGAGCAGTTCTTC	-	TRBV6-2/TRBV6-3	TRBJ2-1	-
CASSLVGRPDTYNEQYF	TGTGCCAGCAGCTTAGTAGGACGCCCGGACACCTACAATGAGCAGTACTTC	-	TRBV11-3	TRBJ2-5	-
CVSSLDPLGRETQYF	TGTGTCAGCAGCTTAGATCCGTTGGGACGTGAGACCCAGTACTTC	-	TRBV7-2	TRBJ2-5	-
CASSQEDGYQETQYF	TGCGCCAGCAGCCAAGAGGACGGTTACCAAGAGACCCAGTACTTC	many	TRBV4-1	TRBJ2-5	-
CASSLATASNTGELFF	TGCGCCAGCAGCTTGGCTACAGCCTCGAACACCGGGGAGCTGTTTTTT	once	TRBV5-1	TRBJ2-2	-
CSASGTSGGYQETQYF	TGCAGTGCTTCCGGGACTAGCGGGGGGTACCAAGAGACCCAGTACTTC	-	TRBV20-1	TRBJ2-5	TRBD2
CSARDRGGTSPYEQYF	TGCAGTGCTAGAGATCGGGGCGGGACTTCACCCTACGAGCAGTACTTC	-	TRBV20-1	TRBJ2-7	-
CASSQGGRRDTEAFF	TGTGCCAGCAGCCAAGGGGGGCGCCGGGACACTGAAGCTTTCTTT	-	TRBV3-1	TRBJ1-1	-
CSVGTGPSYTF	TGCAGCGTTGGTACAGGGCCAAGCTACACCTTC	-	TRBV29-1	TRBJ1-2	-
CASRQGTGSYEQYF	TGCGCCAGCAGGCAGGGGACAGGGAGTTACGAGCAGTACTTC	-	TRBV5-1	TRBJ2-7	TRBD1
CASSGRVKIETQYF	TGTGCCAGCAGTGGAAGGGTCAAGATAGAGACCCAGTACTTC	few	TRBV12-3/TRBV12-4	TRBJ2-5	-
CASSYGTGGASNQPQHF	TGTGCCAGCAGTTACGGGACAGGGGGCGCCTCCAATCAGCCCCAGCATTTT	few	TRBV6-2/TRBV6-3	TRBJ1-5	TRBD1
CASSLGTEKYSPLHF	TGCGCCAGCAGCTTGGGGACGGAAAAATATTCACCCCTCCACTTT	few	TRBV5-1	TRBJ1-6	-
CASSQAGSGTEAFF	TGCGCCAGCAGCCAAGCCGGGTCGGGGACTGAAGCTTTCTTT	-	TRBV4-3	TRBJ1-1	-
CASSPLGGEVEAFF	TGTGCCAGCAGTCCCTTGGGGGGTGAGGTTGAAGCTTTCTTT	-	TRBV7-9	TRBJ1-1	-
CASSPSGTAIYGYTF	TGTGCCAGCAGTCCCTCCGGGACAGCCATCTATGGCTACACCTTC	-	TRBV25-1	TRBJ1-2	TRBD1
CASSQEAVAGAYEQYF	TGCGCCAGCAGCCAAGAAGCGGTGGCAGGGGCCTACGAGCAGTACTTC	-	TRBV4-3	TRBJ2-7	-
CSARGTSEEKLFF	TGCAGTGCCAGGGGGACGTCGGAGGAAAAACTGTTTTTT	-	TRBV20-1	TRBJ1-4	TRBD1
CASSLSPFSRGGAQYF	TGTGCCAGCAGTTTATCCCCGTTTAGCCGGGGAGGGGCCCAGTACTTC	few	TRBV12-3/TRBV12-4	TRBJ2-5	TRBD2
CASSLTRNSYEQYF	TGTGCCAGCAGTTTAACACGGAACTCCTACGAGCAGTACTTC	-	TRBV27	TRBJ2-7	-
CATRAGFYTQETQYF	TGTGCCACCAGAGCGGGTTTTTATACCCAGGAGACCCAGTACTTC	-	TRBV2	TRBJ2-5	-
CASSHGALGFF	TGTGCCAGCAGCCACGGGGCGTTGGGGTTCTTC	few	TRBV6-6	TRBJ2-1	-
CASSQGVASDTWAYEQYF	TGCGCCAGCAGCCAAGGGGTGGCTTCAGACACTTGGGCCTACGAGCAGTACTTC	many	TRBV4-3	TRBJ2-7	-
CASSPDRVKQYF	TGTGCCAGCAGCCCGGACAGGGTCAAGCAGTACTTC	-	TRBV14	TRBJ2-5	TRBD1
CASSRPGRAYEQYF	TGTGCCAGCAGCCGCCCGGGACGGGCCTACGAGCAGTACTTC	-	TRBV11-2	TRBJ2-7	-
CASSRRHGGTGTSLHNEQFF	TGTGCCAGCAGCCGACGTCACGGGGGAACCGGGACTAGCCTTCACAATGAGCAGTTCTTC	-	TRBV14	TRBJ2-1	TRBD2
CAWSAQNYNEQFF	TGTGCCTGGAGTGCCCAGAACTACAATGAGCAGTTCTTC	-	TRBV30	TRBJ2-1	-
CASNLGGTSGVTDTQYF	TGTGCCAGCAACCTGGGAGGGACTAGCGGGGTCACAGATACGCAGTATTTT	-	TRBV5-4	TRBJ2-3	TRBD2